In its sample, the clone carrying this T cell receptor (beta chain) was seen a few times. The sample belongs to a study of blood T cell repertoires in COVID-19. Study background: The United States, Italy and Spain provided the acute and convalescent COVID-19 samples. In each case, the material was cDNA or gDNA derived from T cells, B-cell-depleted T cells, or PBMCs.

Under the authors' procedure: Reference gene primer amplification gave nucleated cell count estimates. Only in-frame clones appear in the TCRdb table, and some are missing; sequencing was by immunoSEQ multiplex PCR. Clone size and V and J calls were adopted from that table, with D and trimming inferred from the DNA. The sample lists more than 100,000 clones; 84% were seen once. This sequence was found in a man between 60 and 75 years old with acute or convalescent COVID-19. Sequenced: peripheral blood.

Here the CDR3 DNA reads TGTGCCAGCAGTTCAACGATGGGGCAGACCCAGTACTTC. Translated, it gives CASSSTMGQTQYF. This sequence joins TRBV27 and TRBJ2-5; a possible D gene is TRBD1 (5 bases). With 4 bases removed from V and 6 bases from J, the gap between germline ends came to 12 bases. The CDR3 consists of 13 residues. Germline values: CDR1 MNHEY, CDR2 SMNVEV (reference sequence).